This entry is about one T cell receptor beta chain. Its cognate antigen is unknown. CDR1 and CDR2 (germline): SGHRS, YFSETQ. Trimming took off 0 bases at V and 0 bases at J, with 9 bases between the two ends. This CDR3 comprises 15 residues. The record originates from a study of cytomegalovirus exposure and HLA in healthy donors. Study background: Within the Caucasian-associated ancestry cluster were approximately 77% of the approximately 400 genotyped donors. General study results and limits: Among donors in an Asian-associated ancestry cluster, a later analysis reportedly found fewer N-insertions than the roughly 700-donor mean. In presence/absence analyses, roughly uniform sequencing depth across donors was assumed.

Researchers ran the PCR with 60 Vbeta and 13 Jbeta primers. Method: immunoSEQ multiplex PCR; TCRdb's copy keeps in-frame clones and lacks some. This sample's clone table lists approximately 200,000 clones. The receptor was derived from a boy younger than 18 in good health and CMV-seronegative. The chain is built from TRBV5-1 and TRBJ1-2; no firm D call. The sample comprised PBMCs. In nucleotides, the CDR3 is TGCGCCAGCAGCTTGGCTCCGGGAGCTAACTATGGCTACACCTTC. Translating gives CASSLAPGANYGYTF.